This T cell receptor beta chain derives from a study of post-analysis software for immune sequencing data. This clonotype showed up just a few times. What it binds is unknown. The CDR3 runs 12 residues. The germline gives CDR1 LNHNV, CDR2 YYDKDF (reference sequence). V gave up 4 bases and J gave up 12 bases, with 13 bases separating them. Prepared TCR beta cDNA libraries contained unique molecular identifiers. From the PCR reads, TCRdb called clonotypes with MiXCR, one entry per CDR3 protein. The sample records 750,000 to 950,000 distinct CDR3 sequences, 53% being singletons. Study findings and constraints: Higher frequency in patients than in controls was seen for roughly five TRBV segments, with TRBV5-6, TRBV5-1 and TRBV20-1 among them.

The V call is TRBV15, the J call TRBJ2-1; the D gene is possibly TRBD1 (6 bases). The source of this sequence is a girl aged 10 to 17 with multiple sclerosis. The sample comprised blood. The CDR3 here is CATSMRTGTQFF. The CDR3 nucleotides are TGTGCCACCAGCATGCGCACAGGGACGCAGTTCTTC.